The 20 T cell receptor beta chains below all came from one sample that was sequenced in a study of blood T cell repertoires in COVID-19. TCRdb's table, derived via immunoSEQ multiplex PCR, lists solely in-frame clones and lacks some. This table has around 97,000 clones, roughly 89% appearing once. The sequenced sample was peripheral blood. Receptors were obtained from a human donor in a cohort sampled during active COVID-19.

The rearrangement joins TRBV5-1 to TRBJ2-5; TRBD2 matches 10 bases. This CDR3 is 16 amino acids long. Trimming at V came to 4 bases and at J to 4 bases, leaving 10 bases not matched to a gene. Germline CDR1 is SGHRS and CDR2 is YFSETQ. In nucleotides, the CDR3 is TGCGCCAGCAGCCTGGGAACTAGCGGGGTAGGAGAGACCCAGTACTTC. It yields the protein CASSLGTSGVGETQYF.

The chain's CDR3 is CASSAPGQGREKLFF. DNA of the CDR3: TGTGCCAGCAGTGCCCCGGGACAGGGTCGGGAAAAACTGTTTTTT. The V and J genes are TRBV6-6 and TRBJ1-4; 9 bases agree with TRBD1. The V gene's germline CDR1 is MNHNY and CDR2 SVGAGI (reference sequence). The trim removed 5 bases at V and 8 bases at J, leaving 9 bases unmatched. The CDR3 is 15 amino acids.

The J gene is TRBJ2-7, the V gene TRBV19; a possible D gene is TRBD1 (6 bases). In germline, CDR1 is LNHDA, CDR2 SQIVND (reference sequence). This CDR3 has 13 residues. V was clipped by 1 base and J by 6 bases, with 10 bases between them. CDR3 sequence reads: CASSIVEGGEQYF. Written as DNA, the CDR3 is TGTGCCAGTAGTATAGTCGAAGGGGGCGAGCAGTACTTC.

This clone showed up just a few times. J is TRBJ1-3 and V is TRBV11-2; TRBD1 matches 9 bases. The CDR3 has 17 residues. J was trimmed by 3 bases and V by 4 bases; bases with no gene match: 10. The germline V gene has CDR1 SGHAT and CDR2 FQNNGV. The CDR3 DNA reads TGTGCCAGCAGCTGGAACAGGGGGCCAGGGAGTGGAAACACCATATATTTT. Its protein product is CASSWNRGPGSGNTIYF.

This rearrangement joins TRBV7-9 to TRBJ1-1; 9 bases align to TRBD1. This CDR3 region has 15 residues. Germline V gene lookup returns CDR1 SEHNR and CDR2 FQNEAQ (reference sequence). Trimming at V came to 5 bases and at J to 2 bases, leaving 6 bases not matched to a gene. The CDR3 region is CASSPRTGVNTEAFF. The CDR3, as DNA: TGTGCCAGCAGCCCGCGGACAGGGGTAAACACTGAAGCTTTCTTT.

The chain has TRBV19 and TRBJ1-5, with D maybe TRBD1 (6 bases). Between the trimmed V and J ends, which lost 4 bases and 3 bases, there was a span of 13 bases. The CDR3 totals 15 residues. Germline CDR1 reads LNHDA; CDR2 reads SQIVND (reference sequence). The CDR3 region has the DNA TGTGCCAGTAGTACACGACAGGACCTCAATCAGCCCCAGCATTTT. Encoded protein: CASSTRQDLNQPQHF.

CDR3 nucleotides: TGCGCCAGCAGCCAAGAGGGAGGAAATAGCAATCAGCCCCAGCATTTT. Translation gives CASSQEGGNSNQPQHF. V usage is TRBV4-3 and J usage is TRBJ1-5; D call uncertain. Trimming took off 0 bases at V and 0 bases at J, with 9 bases between the two ends. CDR1 LGHNA and CDR2 YSLEER come from the germline V gene. The CDR3 covers 16 residues.

The chain has TRBV6-6 and TRBJ2-4; 8 positions match TRBD1. Trimming took 5 bases from V and 0 from J; bases not matched to a gene: 9. The CDR3 runs to 17 residues. CDR1 MNHNY and CDR2 SVGAGI come from the germline V gene (reference sequence). CDR3 sequence: CASSPRQGLLAKNIQYF. As DNA, the CDR3 is TGTGCCAGCAGTCCTAGACAGGGGCTACTAGCCAAAAACATTCAGTACTTC.

The J gene is TRBJ1-1, the V gene TRBV7-9, with TRBD1 identical over 10 bases. V was pared by 3 bases and J by 4 bases, with 5 bases of the junction left unmatched. The CDR3 totals 15 residues. The germline gives CDR1 SEHNR, CDR2 FQNEAQ (reference sequence). The CDR3 region is CASSFAGTGATEAFF. The CDR3, as DNA: TGTGCCAGCAGCTTCGCGGGGACAGGGGCCACTGAAGCTTTCTTT.

The chain combines TRBV5-1 with TRBJ2-6, with a tentative D call TRBD1 (5 bases). Trimming shortened V by 1 base and J by 3 bases, and 14 bases separated the two germline ends. The CDR3 sequence is 17 residues long. Germline CDR1 reads SGHRS; CDR2 reads YFSETQ. The CDR3 protein is CASSLWFAQGGANVLTF. Here the CDR3 DNA reads TGCGCCAGCAGCTTGTGGTTCGCCCAGGGTGGGGCCAACGTCCTGACTTTC.

V is TRBV6-2 or TRBV6-3 and J is TRBJ2-1; a possible D gene is TRBD2 (6 bases). Germline CDR1 and CDR2: MNHEY and SVGEGT. The CDR3 loop spans 17 amino acids. Trimming left V 6 bases short and J 2 bases short, with 20 bases between. CDR3 protein: CASSDSHSGVTYNEQFF. CDR3 DNA sequence: TGTGCCAGCAGCGACTCCCATAGCGGAGTCACCTACAATGAGCAGTTCTTC.

This chain connects TRBV5-1 to TRBJ2-3; 12 bases are a match to TRBD2. The CDR3 has 19 residues. Germline trimming cut 2 bases from V and 4 bases from J; bases unmatched to any gene: 14. Per germline, CDR1 SGHRS and CDR2 YFSETQ. The CDR3 DNA follows: TGCGCCAGCAGCTTCACCTCAATGACTAGCGGGAGCGTCGCAGATACGCAGTATTTT. It is translated as CASSFTSMTSGSVADTQYF. Based on the CDR3 plus reference TRBV5-1 and TRBJ2-3, the full variable domain is KAGVTQTPRYLIKTRGQQVTLSCSPISGHRSVSWYQQTPGQGLQFLFEYFSETQRNKGNFPGRFSGRQFSNSRSEMNVSTLELGDSALYLCASSFTSMTSGSVADTQYFGPGTRLTVL.

The chain carries TRBV7-3 and TRBJ2-7; D is possibly TRBD2 (5 bases). The CDR3 runs to 12 residues. The V end lost 4 bases, the J end lost 2 bases, and 6 bases lay between the germline ends. The germline V gene has CDR1 SGHTA and CDR2 FQGTGA. The CDR3 here is CASSSTTYEQYF. The CDR3 DNA is TGTGCCAGCAGCTCGACTACCTACGAGCAGTACTTC.

This chain uses TRBV27 with TRBJ2-7; maybe TRBD1 (5 bases). The CDR3 is 14 residues long. Germline CDR1 reads MNHEY; CDR2 reads SMNVEV (reference sequence). Trimming stripped 3 bases from V and 0 bases from J, with 9 bases between. CDR3 sequence: CASSFSDNSYEQYF. The CDR3 bases are TGTGCCAGCAGTTTTTCGGACAACTCCTACGAGCAGTACTTC.

This chain uses TRBV6-2 or TRBV6-3 with TRBJ2-7, with a weak D call TRBD1 (5 bases). The CDR3 contains 16 residues. Germline V lookup: CDR1 MNHEY, CDR2 SVGEGT. Trimming took 3 bases from V and 4 from J, leaving 19 bases between them. The CDR3 DNA reads TGTGCCAGCAGTTATAGTAGGACACGAAACGATTACGAGCAGTACTTC. Its translation: CASSYSRTRNDYEQYF.

The chain employs TRBV3-1 (or the pseudogene TRBV3-2) and TRBJ2-5, with 8 bases aligning to TRBD1. Germline lookup yields CDR1 LGHDT and CDR2 YNNKEL (reference sequence). The CDR3 loop spans 15 amino acids. The J segment lost 0 bases and the V segment lost 5 bases, leaving 5 bases of the junction unmatched. DNA for the CDR3: TGTGCCAGCAGCACCCGGGACAGGTACCAAGAGACCCAGTACTTC. Its translation is CASSTRDRYQETQYF.

This rearrangement joins TRBV10-3 to TRBJ1-5, with D possibly matching TRBD1 (6 bases). V was shortened by 6 bases and J by 7 bases, with 16 bases between the two germline ends. The CDR3 has 14 amino acids. Germline loops: CDR1 ENHRY, CDR2 SYGVKD. As DNA, the CDR3 is TGTGCCATCAGAGCGACAGGTCTGCAACAGCCCCAGCATTTT. This gives the protein CAIRATGLQQPQHF.

The chain links TRBV7-6 to TRBJ2-7; D might be TRBD2 (6 bases). Per germline, CDR1 SGHVS and CDR2 FNYEAQ. Trimming cost V 5 bases and J 0 bases, with 17 bases left between them. This CDR3 region has 16 residues. The DNA for the CDR3 is TGTGCCAGCAGCCAAAGCGGGTCGGAATCCTCCTACGAGCAGTACTTC. This sequence encodes CASSQSGSESSYEQYF.

The rearrangement uses TRBV9 and TRBJ2-1, with TRBD2 identical over 9 bases. The CDR3 spans 19 residues. From germline, CDR1 is SGDLS and CDR2 YYNGEE. With V trimmed by 3 bases and J by 4 bases, 17 bases remained unmatched. Here the CDR3 reads CASSDHLGQGLASYNEQFF. The CDR3 nucleotides read TGTGCCAGCAGCGACCATCTAGGCCAAGGACTAGCGAGTTACAATGAGCAGTTCTTC.

This clone was detected a few times. This chain joins TRBV5-4 and TRBJ2-3, with D possibly matching TRBD1 (5 bases). Germline V CDR1 and CDR2: SGHNT, YYREEE (reference sequence). This CDR3 has 15 residues. The ends were cut back, 2 bases at V and 1 base at J, with 11 bases in the middle. CDR3 region: CASSFQGYRTDTQYF. The CDR3 DNA is TGTGCCAGCAGCTTTCAGGGATATCGCACAGATACGCAGTATTTT.